These 2 T cell receptor beta chains share one sample of origin, sequenced in a study of shared clonotypes between healthy human individuals (dated by TCRdb to 2020 to 2021). Library preparation employed the immunoSEQ multiplex PCR assay. TCRdb carries this immuneACCESS record with in-frame sequences only. Its versions omit some clonotypes, under half of them owing to an unresolved V gene in the studies checked, with the rest unexplained. This sample holds around 1.5 million clones; 95% to 99% were observed only once. The ten largest clones capture approximately 0.45% of the sample. Sequenced material: naive CD4+ T cells sorted from blood. The intended sense of this specimen's cell subset or site label: CD45RA+ positively selected. Source of these receptors: a man between 25 and 39 years old in good health.

In its sample, this clone was seen once. The CDR3 reads CASSFPEGSTDTQYF. Written as DNA, the CDR3 is TGCGCCAGCAGCTTCCCGGAGGGAAGCACAGATACGCAGTATTTT. J is TRBJ2-3 and V is TRBV5-1; D is perhaps TRBD2 (6 bases). The CDR3 runs 15 residues. Germline-derived CDR1 and CDR2 are SGHRS and YFSETQ. V lost 2 bases, J lost 0 bases, and 10 bases lay in between.

The gene calls are TRBV9 and TRBJ2-2, with D unclear. The CDR3 is 16 amino acids. Germline V gene lookup returns CDR1 SGDLS and CDR2 YYNGEE. V dropped 0 bases and J dropped 5 bases, with 14 bases sitting between them. CDR3 protein: CASSVGDSRHTGELFF. CDR3 DNA: TGTGCCAGCAGCGTAGGGGATAGCCGTCATACCGGGGAGCTGTTTTTT.